The rows below give T cell receptor beta chains drawn from one sample of a study of T cells in Graves' hyperthyroidism and ophthalmopathy. TCRdb reprocessed the multiplex PCR reads with MiXCR, giving one entry per CDR3 protein. The sample records around 450,000 distinct CDR3 sequences, 15% to 17% being singletons. Material: blood. Receptors originate from a woman aged 18-29 years with Graves' hyperthyroidism. Both conserved end residues are part of each CDR3. The order of the fields is J gene, V gene, D gene, clone size, CDR3 protein, CDR3 DNA. A D gene is named only where the DNA matches it firmly. Part of the rows lack a size; the others show once, few, many or a class for expanded clones.

>TRBJ1-2|TRBV11-2|NA|many
CASSSLNRGHGYTF
TGTGCCAGCAGCTCACTGAACCGGGGGCATGGCTACACCTTC
>TRBJ2-5|TRBV7-2|TRBD2|many
CASSLETSGQETQYF
TGTGCCAGCAGCTTAGAAACTAGCGGCCAAGAGACCCAGTACTTC
>TRBJ1-1|TRBV3-1|TRBD1|many
CASSNGQGNTEAFF
TGTGCCAGCAGCAATGGACAGGGGAACACTGAAGCTTTCTTT
>TRBJ1-2|TRBV5-1|NA|NA
CASSLAERGYGYTF
TGCGCCAGCAGCTTGGCCGAACGGGGCTATGGCTACACCTTC
>TRBJ2-3|TRBV5-1|NA|NA
CASSVAGPFTDTQYF
TGTGCCAGCAGCGTAGCCGGGCCCTTCACAGATACGCAGTATTTT
>TRBJ2-1|TRBV5-6|NA|NA
CASSLPSGNSYNEQFF
TGTGCCAGCAGCCTCCCGTCGGGGAACTCCTACAATGAGCAGTTCTTC
>TRBJ2-1|TRBV9|NA|few
CASSVMGGEGNEQFF
TGTGCCAGCAGCGTAATGGGGGGCGAAGGCAATGAGCAGTTCTTC
>TRBJ2-7|TRBV20-1|TRBD2|many
CSAGDHPTSGSTAGYEQYF
TGCAGTGCGGGTGATCATCCGACTAGCGGGAGCACAGCAGGCTACGAGCAGTACTTC
>TRBJ2-7|TRBV19|NA|NA
CASSVYQNYEQYF
TGTGCCAGTAGTGTTTATCAGAACTACGAGCAGTACTTC
>TRBJ2-3|TRBV9|TRBD2|few
CASSGRAGGPITDTQYF
TGTGCCAGCAGCGGGCGGGCGGGGGGCCCCATCACAGATACGCAGTATTTT
>TRBJ1-6|TRBV7-8|NA|NA
CASSLATAVQGGYSPLHF
TGTGCCAGCAGCTTAGCGACGGCAGTCCAGGGAGGTTATTCACCCCTCCACTTT
>TRBJ2-7|TRBV10-3|NA|NA
CAIGSAAYEQYF
TGTGCCATCGGGTCCGCTGCCTACGAGCAGTACTTC
>TRBJ2-1|TRBV14|NA|many
CASSQHGRTIPVNEQFF
TGTGCCAGCAGCCAACATGGTCGGACCATCCCAGTAAATGAGCAGTTCTTC
>TRBJ2-5|TRBV7-2|NA|few
CASSQDSAGVFQQETQYF
TGTGCCAGCAGCCAAGATTCGGCAGGGGTATTCCAGCAAGAGACCCAGTACTTC
>TRBJ1-5|TRBV24-1|NA|NA
CATSDGTRRPQHF
TGTGCCACCAGTGATGGCACCAGGAGGCCCCAGCATTTT
>TRBJ2-2|TRBV12-3/TRBV12-4|NA|few
CASSFDSSTGELFF
TGTGCCAGCAGTTTCGACTCCTCGACCGGGGAGCTGTTTTTT
>TRBJ2-2|TRBV29-1|TRBD1|many
CSVAGQGAGELFF
TGCAGCGTTGCGGGACAGGGGGCCGGGGAGCTGTTTTTT
>TRBJ1-1|TRBV7-2|NA|many
CASSLARPNTEAFF
TGTGCCAGCAGCTTAGCGAGGCCGAACACTGAAGCTTTCTTT
>TRBJ2-7|TRBV11-2|NA|many
CASSSNRRPGEQYF
TGTGCCAGCAGCTCGAACAGGAGACCGGGCGAGCAGTACTTC
>TRBJ1-5|TRBV4-3|NA|many
CASSQEQARNQPQHF
TGCGCCAGCAGCCAAGAACAGGCGCGCAATCAGCCCCAGCATTTT
>TRBJ1-2|TRBV6-1|NA|many
CASSFLPPGSSALGYTF
TGTGCCAGCAGTTTCTTGCCCCCAGGGTCTTCGGCCCTCGGCTACACCTTC